The 12 T cell receptor beta chains below all came from one sample that was sequenced in a study of shared clonotypes between healthy human individuals. The data were produced by immunoSEQ multiplex PCR, yet TCRdb's version contains in-frame clones alone and is incomplete. Among about 1.5 million clones, 95% to 99% were seen once, and the ten largest hold about 0.45%. Sequencing input: naive CD4+ T cells sorted from blood. Noted subset: CD45RA+ positively selected. Receptors originate from a man younger than 40 in good health.

The gene calls are TRBV6-1 and TRBJ1-5; D remains unclear. V dropped 3 bases and J dropped 4 bases, with 7 bases sitting between them. Germline CDR1 and CDR2: MNHNS and SASEGT. This CDR3 comprises 13 residues. CDR3 DNA: TGTGCCAGCAGTGATCCGGGAAATCAGCCCCAGCATTTT. This translates into CASSDPGNQPQHF.

The V and J genes are TRBV7-9 and TRBJ2-5; TRBD2 aligns across 14 bases. The CDR3 consists of 18 residues. The germline V gene has CDR1 SEHNR and CDR2 FQNEAQ (reference sequence). Germline trimming cut 3 bases from V and 5 bases from J; bases unmatched to any gene: 11. The CDR3 sequence is CASSFYATSGRVGETQYF. The CDR3 nucleotides read TGTGCCAGCAGCTTTTATGCGACTAGCGGGAGGGTAGGGGAGACCCAGTACTTC.

The V and J genes are TRBV28 and TRBJ2-4; 7 bases fit TRBD1. This CDR3 is built from 17 residues. V was pared by 4 bases and J by 5 bases, with 14 bases of the junction left unmatched. Germline lookup yields CDR1 MDHEN and CDR2 SYDVKM. CDR3 amino acids: CASSSLGPQGLENIQYF. DNA for the CDR3: TGTGCCAGCAGTTCCCTCGGACCACAGGGGTTAGAAAACATTCAGTACTTC.

This clone showed up just once. Other DNA sequences in this specimen translate into the identical CDR3. The chain carries TRBV7-2 and TRBJ2-7; 11 bases align to TRBD2. Germline CDR1 and CDR2: SGHTA and FQGNSA. The CDR3 has 15 amino acids. J was trimmed by 0 bases and V by 5 bases; bases with no gene match: 3. CDR3 in DNA: TGTGCCAGCAGCACCACTAGCGGGAGCTCCTACGAGCAGTACTTC. Protein sequence: CASSTTSGSSYEQYF.

The chain uses TRBV27 and TRBJ2-3; D gene unclear. The V and J ends lost 5 bases and 2 bases respectively, with 11 bases between them. Germline loops: CDR1 MNHEY, CDR2 SMNVEV (reference sequence). The CDR3 is made up of 14 amino acids. This chain's CDR3 is CASSQLLNTDTQYF. CDR3 in DNA: TGTGCCAGCAGTCAGCTTCTTAACACAGATACGCAGTATTTT.

This clone was seen a single time. The CDR3 coding sequence is TGCAGCGTTGATGAGGGAACAACTAATGAAAAACTGTTTTTT. This translates into CSVDEGTTNEKLFF. The genes are TRBV29-1 and TRBJ1-4; D remains ambiguous. CDR1 and CDR2 from the germline V gene are SQVTM and ANQGSEA. V was clipped by 3 bases and J by 0 bases, with 8 bases between them. This CDR3 spans 14 amino acids.

The chain has TRBV30 and TRBJ2-7; a possible D gene is TRBD1 (6 bases). The CDR3 is 16 residues long. The ends were cut back, 3 bases at V and 0 bases at J, with 18 bases in the middle. Germline V gives CDR1 GTSNPN, CDR2 SVGIG (reference sequence). The CDR3 region is CAWRGPRGISSYEQYF. The CDR3, as DNA: TGTGCCTGGAGGGGGCCCAGGGGTATCAGCTCCTACGAGCAGTACTTC.

This chain uses TRBV14 with TRBJ2-1, with a possible D match to TRBD1 (8 bases). Trimming removed 1 base at V and 6 bases at J, with 13 bases between. The CDR3 totals 15 residues. From germline, CDR1 is SGHDN and CDR2 FVKESK. The CDR3 spells CASSQGQGRANEQFF. As DNA, the CDR3 is TGTGCCAGCAGCCAAGGACAGGGGAGGGCCAATGAGCAGTTCTTC.

This clone has only one observation. The gene calls are TRBV9 and TRBJ1-5; D possibly corresponds to TRBD1 (5 bases). Trimming removed 6 bases at V and 7 bases at J, with 17 bases between. CDR3 length: 14 residues. CDR1 is SGDLS, CDR2 YYNGEE, per germline. Here the CDR3 DNA reads TGTGCCAGCAACCCCTCGGGGGGGAACCAGCCCCAGCATTTT. Its protein product is CASNPSGGNQPQHF.

This rearrangement joins TRBV12-5 to TRBJ2-1; the match to TRBD2 covers 9 bases. The CDR3 totals 15 residues. J lost 7 bases, V lost 3 bases, and 7 bases had no gene match. The germline V gene has CDR1 LGHNT and CDR2 FRNRAP. DNA of the CDR3: TGTGCTAGTGGTTTTCCGGGACTAGCATTGAATGAGCAGTTCTTC. Residues: CASGFPGLALNEQFF.

Concerning this clone: The same CDR3 can be traced to other DNA sequences in this sample. J is TRBJ2-1 and V is TRBV5-4; D ambiguous. V lost 0 bases, J lost 6 bases, and 4 bases lay in between. The germline gives CDR1 SGHNT, CDR2 YYREEE (reference sequence). The CDR3 consists of 12 residues. For the CDR3, the DNA is TGTGCCAGCAGCTTGGGGGGCAATGAGCAGTTCTTC. Its translation is CASSLGGNEQFF.

The V gene is TRBV10-1, the J gene TRBJ1-2, with no clear D. This CDR3 has 12 amino acids. V was pared by 3 bases and J by 8 bases, with 10 bases between. Per the germline V gene, CDR1 is WNHNN and CDR2 is SYGVQD (reference sequence). The CDR3 here is CASSDGGRGYTF. For the CDR3, the DNA is TGCGCCAGCAGTGATGGAGGTCGCGGCTACACCTTC.